Below, one T cell receptor beta chain is given with its context. The entry originates in a study of shared T cell receptors in the human thymus. The V segment lost 4 bases and the J segment 6 bases; nucleotides outside the gene matches: 11. Germline V CDR1 and CDR2: SGHTS, YDEGEE. This CDR3 is built from 17 residues. Produced via immunoSEQ multiplex PCR; TCRdb's table is partial and in-frame only. The top ten hold over 0.008% of the sample, which has under 850,000 clones, approximately 88% seen once. Another study also made use of these data, one on human thymus T cells. That source adds: Thymus pieces cut out during corrective heart surgery were the tissue that was used. Usage of V and J genes appeared biased in thymic and blood repertoires. Highly overlapping thymic repertoires among unrelated individuals were reported in related research.

This chain connects TRBV5-8 to TRBJ1-5; 12 nucleotides match TRBD1. The specimen was thymocytes. This receptor was obtained from a boy in the first two years of life with a congenital heart defect. The CDR3 protein is CASSRDRGRRLGQPQHF. CDR3 nucleotide sequence: TGTGCCAGCAGCCGGGACAGGGGGCGAAGGTTGGGTCAGCCCCAGCATTTT.